Reported below is one T cell receptor beta chain. Measured with immunoSEQ multiplex PCR; TCRdb has only the in-frame clones, and not every one. The top ten hold roughly 8.7% of the sample, which has some 180,000 clones, about 75% seen once. V shed 3 bases and J 7 bases; nucleotides not matched to a gene: 5. The CDR3 has 13 amino acids. CDR1 SGHTA and CDR2 FQGNSA come from the germline V gene. The data belong to a study of blood T cell repertoires in COVID-19. Study information: Samples of COVID-19 (acute and convalescent) were obtained from the United States, Italy and Spain.

The chain couples TRBV7-2 to TRBJ1-2; TRBD1 matches at 7 bases. The sample consisted of peripheral blood. The clonotype originates from a woman aged 50 to 65 with active or convalescent COVID-19. CDR3 residues: CASSLTGSGGYTF. The CDR3 bases are TGTGCCAGCAGCTTGACAGGGTCTGGTGGCTACACCTTC.